The clone carrying this T cell receptor beta chain has only a few counts. The antigen is unknown. The trim removed 3 bases at V and 4 bases at J, leaving 4 bases unmatched. CDR3 size: 15 residues. CDR1 SGHDT and CDR2 YYEEEE come from the germline V gene. These data are taken from a study of PD-L1 blockade in urothelial cancer. Noted time point: pretreatment peripheral blood. Synthetic TCR analog templates were spiked into each PCR. Profiling relied on immunoSEQ multiplex PCR, and the TCRdb table lists in-frame clones only, not all of them. In the table there are 50,000 or so clones, 84% of which are singletons. The study, taken as a whole, reports: Durable benefit was linked to greater 3-week expansion of tumor-associated blood clones.

The V and J genes are TRBV5-6 and TRBJ2-2, with 9 nucleotides matching TRBD1. The sequence was obtained from a man over 45 with urothelial cancer. The source was PBMCs, collected around atezolizumab (anti-PD-L1) treatment. CDR3 region: CASSSQTGGTGELFF. DNA for the CDR3: TGTGCCAGCAGCTCTCAGACAGGGGGCACCGGGGAGCTGTTTTTT.